One and the same sample provided the 11 T cell receptor beta chains below, sequenced in a study of post-analysis software for immune sequencing data. Overall study findings and caveats: Patients had higher frequencies than controls of roughly five TRBV segments, including TRBV5-6, TRBV5-1 and TRBV20-1.

Unique-molecular-identifier-tagged TCR beta cDNA libraries were used. MiXCR, applied by TCRdb to the PCR reads, yields one record per CDR3 protein. The sample lists around 770,000 distinct CDR3 sequences; 46% were seen once. Their target antigens are unknown. The sequenced material came from blood. Source of these receptors: a girl between 10 and 17 years old with multiple sclerosis.

CDR3 nucleotide sequence: TGTGCCAGCAGCGATGGGACTAGCGGGAAGCAGTTCTTC. This translates into CASSDGTSGKQFF. V is TRBV9 and J is TRBJ2-1; TRBD2 aligns across 13 bases. In germline, CDR1 is SGDLS, CDR2 YYNGEE. With V trimmed by 3 bases and J by 11 bases, 2 bases remained unmatched. CDR3 size: 13 residues. The entire variable domain, with the rest obtained from reference TRBV9 and TRBJ2-1, is as follows: DSGVTQTPKHLITATGQRVTLRCSPRSGDLSVYWYQQSLDQGLQFLIQYYNGEERAKGNILERFSAQQFPDLHSELNLSSLELGDSALYFCASSDGTSGKQFFGPGTRLTVL.

The chain joins TRBV20-1 to TRBJ2-1; TRBD2 matches 8 bases. The CDR3 loop spans 14 amino acids. After removal of 5 bases from V and 4 bases from J, the junction contained 7 bases not matched to a gene. Looked up from germline, CDR1 is DFQATT and CDR2 is SNEGSKA (reference sequence). The CDR3 is CSAGLAPKYNEQFF. The CDR3 bases are TGCAGTGCTGGACTAGCCCCAAAATACAATGAGCAGTTCTTC.

V gene TRBV7-3 combines with J gene TRBJ2-3; TRBD1 might be the D (5 bases). V lost 5 bases to trimming and J lost 5 bases, with 14 bases between them. The CDR3 extends over 14 amino acids. Germline loops: CDR1 SGHTA, CDR2 FQGTGA. The CDR3 region has the DNA TGTGCCAGCAGCCCACCAGGGCCTCGAGATACGCAGTATTTT. This codes for CASSPPGPRDTQYF.

This chain links TRBV5-1 with TRBJ2-7; 10 nucleotides agree with TRBD2. V trimming: 3 bases; J trimming: 2 bases; junction bases outside the gene matches: 5. The V gene's germline CDR1 is SGHRS and CDR2 YFSETQ. This CDR3 has 15 amino acids. This CDR3 reads CASSWTSGLAYEQYF. CDR3 bases: TGCGCCAGCAGCTGGACTAGCGGCTTGGCCTACGAGCAGTACTTC.

This chain links TRBV27 with TRBJ2-7; D gene ambiguous. CDR3 length: 18 amino acids. CDR1 and CDR2 (germline): MNHEY, SMNVEV (reference sequence). V dropped 0 bases and J dropped 2 bases, with 20 bases sitting between them. CDR3 nucleotide sequence: TGTGCCAGCAGTTTATCGGTCCCCCAGCGCTACACCACCTACGAGCAGTACTTC. Protein: CASSLSVPQRYTTYEQYF.

The gene calls are TRBV7-9 and TRBJ2-7, with 9 bases matching TRBD2. The end of the DNA fits TRBJ2-5 better, so the J call may be wrong. Per germline, CDR1 SEHNR and CDR2 FQNEAQ (reference sequence). The CDR3 consists of 15 residues. The CDR3 DNA is TGTGCCAGCAGCTTAGTGGTAGCGGGAGTAGAGACCCAGTACTTC. It specifies CASSLVVAGVETQYF.

The V call is TRBV20-1, the J call TRBJ1-2; TRBD1 might be the D (5 bases). Trimming took 6 bases from V and 4 from J, leaving 18 bases between them. CDR3 size: 14 residues. Germline V lookup: CDR1 DFQATT, CDR2 SNEGSKA (reference sequence). CDR3 coding DNA: TGCAGTGCAAAACAGGCAGATCCCCTCTATGGCTACACCTTC. Translated, it gives CSAKQADPLYGYTF.

This clonotype was detected only once. The V gene is TRBV6-2 or TRBV6-3, the J gene TRBJ2-1; a possible D gene is TRBD2 (6 bases). Trimming cost V 5 bases and J 13 bases, with 12 bases left between them. Germline loops: CDR1 MNHEY, CDR2 SVGEGT. The CDR3 is made up of 11 amino acids. The CDR3 loop is CASSPGTHQFF. CDR3 DNA sequence: TGTGCCAGCAGTCCCGGGACTCATCAGTTCTTC.

A few counts support this clonotype. The chain recombines TRBV5-1 with TRBJ2-7; a possible D gene is TRBD2 (6 bases). From germline, CDR1 is SGHRS and CDR2 YFSETQ. Trimming pared 0 bases from V and 5 bases from J, leaving 12 bases between. CDR3 length: 14 residues. CDR3: CASSLEAGGDEQYF. Written as DNA, the CDR3 is TGCGCCAGCAGCTTGGAGGCTGGAGGGGACGAGCAGTACTTC.

There are a few counts of this clonotype. The rearrangement uses TRBV20-1 and TRBJ2-7, with 8 nucleotides matching TRBD1. With 0 bases clipped from V and 3 bases from J, the junction kept 10 bases outside the gene matches. Germline CDR1 DFQATT, CDR2 SNEGSKA (reference sequence). The CDR3 runs 16 residues. The CDR3 DNA follows: TGCAGTGCTAGAGATCTGACCGGGACAGGATACTACGAGCAGTACTTC. As protein: CSARDLTGTGYYEQYF.

This clonotype has more than one count but fewer than ten. CDR3 sequence (DNA): TGCAGTGCTAGAGATAAGGGAGTCGACAAAAACATTCAGTACTTC. It codes for CSARDKGVDKNIQYF. The chain carries TRBV20-1 and TRBJ2-4, with D perhaps TRBD2 (5 bases). Per germline, CDR1 DFQATT and CDR2 SNEGSKA (reference sequence). The V gene lost 0 bases and the J gene lost 3 bases, with 12 bases spanning the gap. The CDR3 loop spans 15 amino acids.